This T cell receptor (beta chain) was profiled in a study of blood T cell repertoires in COVID-19. Study details: COVID-19 samples collected from the United States, Italy and Spain covered acute and convalescent phases. The cDNA or gDNA used as material had been derived from T cells, B-cell-depleted T cells, or PBMCs.

Study processing details: Reference gene primer amplification gave estimated nucleated cell counts. The repertoire was sequenced with immunoSEQ multiplex PCR; TCRdb's copy has only in-frame clones and lacks some. That table is the source of V, J and clone size, and D and trimming were worked out from the DNA. The sample lists about 200,000 clones, 80% to 90% occurring once. Input material: peripheral blood. This receptor was taken from a woman of 80 years or more with acute or convalescent COVID-19.

CDR3 residues: CASSSISFSGNTIYF. Written as DNA, the CDR3 is TGTGCCAGCAGTTCTATTTCCTTCTCTGGAAACACCATATATTTT. V usage is TRBV7-2 and J usage is TRBJ1-3; D gene uncertain. Per the germline V gene, CDR1 is SGHTA and CDR2 is FQGNSA. The CDR3 runs 15 residues. V lost 6 bases, J lost 0 bases, and 12 bases lay in between. Filled out from reference TRBV7-2 and TRBJ1-3, the complete variable domain reads GAGVSQSPSNKVTEKGKDVELRCDPISGHTALYWYRQSLGQGLEFLIYFQGNSAPDKSGLPSDRFSAERTGGSVSTLTIQRTQQEDSAVYLCASSSISFSGNTIYFGEGSWLTVV.